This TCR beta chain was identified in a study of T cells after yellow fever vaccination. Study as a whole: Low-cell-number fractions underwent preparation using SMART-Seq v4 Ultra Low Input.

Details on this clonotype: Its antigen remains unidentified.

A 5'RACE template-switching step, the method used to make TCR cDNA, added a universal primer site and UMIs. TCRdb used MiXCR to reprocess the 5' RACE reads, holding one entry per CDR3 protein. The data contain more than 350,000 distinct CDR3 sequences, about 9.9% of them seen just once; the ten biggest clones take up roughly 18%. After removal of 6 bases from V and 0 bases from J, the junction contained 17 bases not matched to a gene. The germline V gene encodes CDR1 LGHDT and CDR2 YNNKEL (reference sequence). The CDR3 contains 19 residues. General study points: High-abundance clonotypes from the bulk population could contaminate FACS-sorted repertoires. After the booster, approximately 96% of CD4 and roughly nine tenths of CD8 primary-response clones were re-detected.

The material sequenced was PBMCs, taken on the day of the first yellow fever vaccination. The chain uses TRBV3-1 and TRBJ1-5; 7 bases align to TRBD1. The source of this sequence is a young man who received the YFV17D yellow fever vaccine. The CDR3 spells CASSPTKIQGECSNQPQHF. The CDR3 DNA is TGTGCCAGCAGTCCGACGAAAATTCAGGGGGAATGTAGCAATCAGCCCCAGCATTTT.